This TCR beta chain originates from a study of blood T cell repertoires in COVID-19. Background on the study: The United States, Italy and Spain provided the acute and convalescent COVID-19 samples. Sources were T cells, B-cell-depleted T cells, or PBMCs; the material itself was cDNA or gDNA.

Original analysis: Using reference gene primer amplification, nucleated cell counts were estimated. Libraries were prepared by immunoSEQ multiplex PCR; TCRdb keeps only in-frame clonotypes and omits some of them. That table furnishes V, J and clone size, whereas the DNA furnished D and trimming. Among 100,000 to 150,000 clones listed, over 75% were seen once. The TCR comes from a man of 80 years or more with active or convalescent COVID-19. Sample: peripheral blood.

The CDR3 coding sequence is TGTGCCAGCATCGGGGACAGGGGGATGGGGCAGCCCCAGCATTTT. This codes for CASIGDRGMGQPQHF. V gene TRBV6-5 combines with J gene TRBJ1-5; 11 bases agree with TRBD1. The V segment lost 7 bases and the J segment 7 bases; nucleotides outside the gene matches: 9. Germline lookup yields CDR1 MNHEY and CDR2 SVGAGI. This CDR3 has 15 residues.